A selection of T cell receptor beta chains follows, all from one sample in a study of PD-1 blockade in classical Hodgkin lymphoma. Profiling relied on immunoSEQ multiplex PCR, and the TCRdb table lists in-frame clones only, not all of them. The sample has around 99,000 clones; roughly 76% are singletons. Sequenced material: peripheral blood mononuclear cells (PBMCs), taken before the second cycle of nivolumab. All receptors derive from a human donor with classical Hodgkin lymphoma. Both conserved end residues are part of each CDR3. D genes are given only for firm matches. Size tells how often a clone was seen (once, few, many) or the class of an expanded clone, and some rows leave it out.

D,V,J,size,DNA,CDR3
NA,TRBV28,TRBJ2-2,NA,TGTGCCAGCCCAATCGGGACAGGGGAGCTGTTTTTT,CASPIGTGELFF
TRBD1,TRBV5-1,TRBJ1-4,once,TGCGCCAGCAGCTTGGCCGGGACAGGGGATGAAAAACTGTTTTTT,CASSLAGTGDEKLFF
NA,TRBV18,TRBJ2-7,NA,TGTGCCAGCTCACCCCCAGGCCCCCTCTACGAGCAGTACTTC,CASSPPGPLYEQYF
NA,TRBV19,TRBJ1-1,NA,TGTGCCAGTAGTATCTCATCAGCCGCGAGCACTGAAGCTTTCTTT,CASSISSAASTEAFF
TRBD1,TRBV4-1,TRBJ1-3,NA,TGCGCCAGCTCGGCGGGACAGGGAGGGTCTGGAAACACCATATATTTT,CASSAGQGGSGNTIYF
NA,TRBV7-3,TRBJ1-1,NA,TGTGCCAGCAGCCCAAGACAGTACACTGAAGCTTTCTTT,CASSPRQYTEAFF
NA,TRBV7-8,TRBJ2-1,once,TGTGCCAGCAGCTCGGGAGCGACCAATGAGCAGTTCTTC,CASSSGATNEQFF
TRBD1,TRBV2,TRBJ1-4,NA,TGTGCCAGCAGTGGAGGGACAGGGGAAGGTGAAAAACTGTTTTTT,CASSGGTGEGEKLFF
TRBD2,TRBV6-4,TRBJ2-7,NA,TGTGCCAGCAGTGGCCGGGGACTAGATTTCTACGAGCAGTACTTC,CASSGRGLDFYEQYF
NA,TRBV19,TRBJ2-1,NA,TGTGCCAGTAAGGGTGGGTTCGACAATGAGCAGTTCTTC,CASKGGFDNEQFF
NA,TRBV7-2,TRBJ1-1,NA,TGTGCCAGCAGAACCGGAGGTGGGGGGGCGAACACTGAAGCTTTCTTT,CASRTGGGGANTEAFF
NA,TRBV5-1,TRBJ2-2,NA,TGCGCCAGCAGCCCAACCAAGAACACCGGGGAGCTGTTTTTT,CASSPTKNTGELFF
NA,TRBV29-1,TRBJ2-3,NA,TGCAGCGTTGAAGGAGTGGGTGGGAGAGGGAGAAGAGATACGCAGTATTTT,CSVEGVGGRGRRDTQYF
NA,TRBV21-1,TRBJ1-5,NA,TGTGCCAGCAGCAGGAAACGACAGGGCGTTTTAGGCAATCAGCCCCAGCATTTT,CASSRKRQGVLGNQPQHF
NA,TRBV28,TRBJ2-1,NA,TGTGCCAGCACCGCGTTGGGCGATGAGCAGTTCTTC,CASTALGDEQFF
TRBD2,TRBV29-1,TRBJ2-3,once,TGCAGCGTTGGATCGGGGGGAGATACGCAGTATTTT,CSVGSGGDTQYF
TRBD2,TRBV6-9,TRBJ2-2,NA,TGTGCCAGCCTGGGGGAGGGCCGAGGGGTGAACACCGGGGAGCTGTTTTTT,CASLGEGRGVNTGELFF
TRBD1,TRBV28,TRBJ2-3,NA,TGTGCCAGCAGTTTACCGGGACAGGGAACAGATACGCAGTATTTT,CASSLPGQGTDTQYF
NA,TRBV7-9,TRBJ2-1,NA,TGTGCCAGCATCCTTAGAGGCAATGAGCAGTTCTTC,CASILRGNEQFF
NA,TRBV2,TRBJ2-5,NA,TGTGCCAGCAGTGCTAGCGTGGGGGGGGCAGAGACCCAGTACTTC,CASSASVGGAETQYF
NA,TRBV30,TRBJ2-5,NA,TGTGCCTGGAGAAGGCCTGAGGGGACCCAGTACTTC,CAWRRPEGTQYF
NA,TRBV19,TRBJ2-7,NA,TGTGCCAGTAGTCGGGGACTGGACTCCTACGAGCAGTACTTC,CASSRGLDSYEQYF
NA,TRBV5-6,TRBJ1-1,NA,TGTGCCAGCACCCTCGCCGGGGGAGGTTTAACTGAAGCTTTCTTT,CASTLAGGGLTEAFF
TRBD2,TRBV28,TRBJ2-1,NA,TGTGCCAGCAGTTTGCGGGGGGTACAATTTGAGCAGTTCTTC,CASSLRGVQFEQFF
TRBD2,TRBV14,TRBJ2-2,NA,TGTGCCAGCAGCCAAGATACTAGCGGACTCACCGGGGAGCTGTTTTTT,CASSQDTSGLTGELFF
TRBD1,TRBV4-1,TRBJ2-5,NA,TGCGCCAGCAGCCCCCCCTGGGGACAGACCGAAGAGACCCAGTACTTC,CASSPPWGQTEETQYF
NA,TRBV30,TRBJ2-7,NA,TGTGCCTGGAGTTCCGGAATCTACGAGCAGTACTTC,CAWSSGIYEQYF
NA,TRBV12-5,TRBJ2-2,NA,TGTGCTAGTGGTTTCGCGGTCGCCGGGGAGCTGTTTTTT,CASGFAVAGELFF
NA,TRBV15,TRBJ2-5,once,TGTGCCACCAGCAACAGGGCGGGCGGGGAGACCCAGTACTTC,CATSNRAGGETQYF
NA,TRBV15,TRBJ1-3,NA,TGTGCCACCAGCAGTGGACCGAACTCTGGAAACACCATATATTTT,CATSSGPNSGNTIYF
NA,TRBV11-2,TRBJ2-1,NA,TGTGCCAGCAGCTCCGGAGTCTACAATGAGCAGTTCTTC,CASSSGVYNEQFF
TRBD1,TRBV10-3,TRBJ1-5,NA,TGTGCCATCAGTGATACAGGGGGTCAGCCCCAGCATTTT,CAISDTGGQPQHF
TRBD2,TRBV2,TRBJ2-3,NA,TGTGCCAGCAGTCTAGCGGGAGCTACAGATACGCAGTATTTT,CASSLAGATDTQYF
NA,TRBV27,TRBJ2-1,NA,TGTGCCAGCAGAATGGAGGGGGAGTGGGTCAATGAGCAGTTCTTC,CASRMEGEWVNEQFF
TRBD1,TRBV28,TRBJ2-7,NA,TGTGCCAGCAGTTACAAGGGGGCCTCCGATGACGAGCAGTACTTC,CASSYKGASDDEQYF
NA,TRBV29-1,TRBJ2-2,NA,TGCAGCGGCCTCAGCGTCTCTGGGGAGCTGTTTTTT,CSGLSVSGELFF
NA,TRBV6-1,TRBJ2-5,NA,TGTGCCAGCAGTGAACTCGCGGGTGTGGGGACCCAGTACTTC,CASSELAGVGTQYF